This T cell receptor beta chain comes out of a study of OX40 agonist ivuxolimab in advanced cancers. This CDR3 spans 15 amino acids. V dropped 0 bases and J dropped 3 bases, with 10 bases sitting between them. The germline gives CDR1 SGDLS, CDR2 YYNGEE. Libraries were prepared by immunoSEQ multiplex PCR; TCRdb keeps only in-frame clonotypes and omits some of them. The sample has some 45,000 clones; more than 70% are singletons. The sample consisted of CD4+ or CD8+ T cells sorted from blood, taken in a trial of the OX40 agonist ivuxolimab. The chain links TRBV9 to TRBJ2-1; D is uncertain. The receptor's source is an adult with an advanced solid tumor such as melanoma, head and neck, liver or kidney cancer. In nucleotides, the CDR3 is TGTGCCAGCAGCGTAGACGGCGGTAACTACAATGAGCAGTTCTTC. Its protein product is CASSVDGGNYNEQFF.